Given below is one T cell receptor beta chain in context. This sample was included in a study of sequential checkpoint blockade in melanoma. At the level of the study: First-line arms were nivolumab then ipilimumab, or the reverse, randomized 1:1. Maintenance nivolumab came after either treatment sequence.

TCRdb keeps only in-frame clones here, not all; method: immunoSEQ multiplex PCR. The data contain roughly 29,000 clones, under 85% of them singletons. The treatment here: randomized to nivolumab then ipilimumab (arm A) or the reverse (arm B). No patient had prior DNA-damaging chemotherapy. From thawed PBMCs, live CD3+CD8+ cells negative for CD19 and CD56 were sorted. Germline V gives CDR1 SGHAT, CDR2 FQNNGV. The CDR3 has 12 residues. The V end was cut by 3 bases, the J end by 0 bases, with 2 bases between. The chain combines TRBV11-2 with TRBJ1-1; unclear D gene. The sequence was obtained from a human donor with melanoma. The sequencing here drew on CD8+ T cells sorted from blood (inferred from file names), taken from a patient given nivolumab and ipilimumab in sequence. CDR3: CASSFMNTEAFF. CDR3 bases: TGTGCCAGCAGCTTCATGAACACTGAAGCTTTCTTT.